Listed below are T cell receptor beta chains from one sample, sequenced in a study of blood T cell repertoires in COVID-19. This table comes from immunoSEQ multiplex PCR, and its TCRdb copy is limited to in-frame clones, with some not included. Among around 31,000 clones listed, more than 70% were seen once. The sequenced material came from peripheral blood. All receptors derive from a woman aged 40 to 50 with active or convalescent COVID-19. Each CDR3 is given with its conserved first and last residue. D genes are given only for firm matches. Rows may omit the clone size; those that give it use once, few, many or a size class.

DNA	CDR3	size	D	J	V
TGTGCCAGCAGTAAATTACTAGCGGACTACAATGAGCAGTTCTTC	CASSKLLADYNEQFF	-	TRBD2	TRBJ2-1	TRBV27
TGTGCCAGCAGCCTACTAGCGGGGGCCTCCAAAAACATTCAGTACTTC	CASSLLAGASKNIQYF	-	TRBD2	TRBJ2-4	TRBV7-2
TGTGCCAGTGTCATGAACACTGAAGCTTTCTTT	CASVMNTEAFF	-	-	TRBJ1-1	TRBV19
TGTGCCAGCAGCCCTGTCCTAGCGGGCTCCTACAATGAGCAGTTCTTC	CASSPVLAGSYNEQFF	-	TRBD2	TRBJ2-1	TRBV3-1/TRBV3-2
TGCGCCAGCAGCTTGGAGGCGACAAACTACGAGCAGTACTTC	CASSLEATNYEQYF	-	-	TRBJ2-7	TRBV5-1
TGTGCCAGCAGCCATCTTGATTCGACAGGGGGGCCCGGGGAGCTGTTTTTT	CASSHLDSTGGPGELFF	-	TRBD1	TRBJ2-2	TRBV3-1/TRBV3-2
TGTGCCAGCAGAAATAGACAGGGGCAGGTGAGCGGGGAGCTGTTTTTT	CASRNRQGQVSGELFF	-	TRBD1	TRBJ2-2	TRBV27
TGTGCCACCAGCCTGACAGGGGGAAGCACTGAAGCTTTCTTT	CATSLTGGSTEAFF	-	TRBD1	TRBJ1-1	TRBV24-1
TGTGCCAGTAGTATAGGGGCTGTAGCGGGGAAGGAAGTCGGGGAGCAGTTCTTC	CASSIGAVAGKEVGEQFF	once	TRBD2	TRBJ2-1	TRBV19
TGCGCCAGCAGTGCCCTGGGACAGATGAACACTGAAGCTTTCTTT	CASSALGQMNTEAFF	-	TRBD1	TRBJ1-1	TRBV10-2
TGTGCCAGCAGCTTGAGGGGGCGGAGGACGGTCCAGCCCCAGCATTTT	CASSLRGRRTVQPQHF	-	TRBD1	TRBJ1-5	TRBV7-8
TGCGCCAGCAGCCAGCCAGGCGCCGGGGACGAGCAGTACTTC	CASSQPGAGDEQYF	-	-	TRBJ2-7	TRBV4-1
TGTGCCTGGAGTGGAACAGGAGACGGTCAGCCCCAGCATTTT	CAWSGTGDGQPQHF	-	-	TRBJ1-5	TRBV30
TGTGCCAGCAGCCAAGACAGTATGAACACTGAAGCTTTCTTT	CASSQDSMNTEAFF	-	-	TRBJ1-1	TRBV4-2
TGTGCCAGCAGTATCGACAGGGGGAATTCCTACGAGCAGTACTTC	CASSIDRGNSYEQYF	-	TRBD1	TRBJ2-7	TRBV2
TGTGCCAGCAGCGCCCTGGACAGGGCCCCCTACAATGAGCAGTTCTTC	CASSALDRAPYNEQFF	-	TRBD1	TRBJ2-1	TRBV14
TGTGCCAGCAGCATCGGATACCCAGGAAGGCTCCTGAATCAGCCCCAGCATTTT	CASSIGYPGRLLNQPQHF	-	-	TRBJ1-5	TRBV13
TGCGCCAGCAGTTTTGGTGCGCGCAATGAGCAGTTCTTC	CASSFGARNEQFF	once	-	TRBJ2-1	TRBV5-1
TGTGCCTGGAGTACCTCCGAGGGTTCACCCCTCCACTTT	CAWSTSEGSPLHF	-	-	TRBJ1-6	TRBV30
TGTGCCAGCTCACCCACGGGGACAAGCACAGATACGCAGTATTTT	CASSPTGTSTDTQYF	-	-	TRBJ2-3	TRBV18
TGTGCCAGCAGCTCAGGAGCGGGGGCCACAGATACGCAGTATTTT	CASSSGAGATDTQYF	-	TRBD2	TRBJ2-3	TRBV11-1
TGTGCCAGCAGTCGCCCGCCGGGTGCGGGGGCGGGCGAGCAGTACTTC	CASSRPPGAGAGEQYF	-	-	TRBJ2-7	TRBV7-8
TGTGCCAGCAGCCGCTCTCTAGCGGGAGCTCTCTCAAATGAGCAGTTCTTC	CASSRSLAGALSNEQFF	-	TRBD2	TRBJ2-1	TRBV4-2
TGTGCCAGCAGCGTTGTGGACAGGGTTACGACTGAAGCTTTCTTT	CASSVVDRVTTEAFF	-	TRBD1	TRBJ1-1	TRBV9
TGCGCCAGCAGCCAAGATGAGTACCTAAACACTGAAGCTTTCTTT	CASSQDEYLNTEAFF	-	-	TRBJ1-1	TRBV4-1
TGTGCCAGCAGTCGCCCGCCCAGCGGGAACACTGAAGCTTTCTTT	CASSRPPSGNTEAFF	-	-	TRBJ1-1	TRBV5-4
TGTGCCAGTAGTATCCTGGCGGTGCAAGAGACCCAGTACTTC	CASSILAVQETQYF	once	-	TRBJ2-5	TRBV19
TGTGCCAGCAGCCTCGCGGAACCGACAGACTATGGCTACACCTTC	CASSLAEPTDYGYTF	-	-	TRBJ1-2	TRBV4-2
TGTGCCAGTAGTATAGGTACAGGACAGGGGGCTCAAGAGACCCAGTACTTC	CASSIGTGQGAQETQYF	-	TRBD1	TRBJ2-5	TRBV19
TGTGCCAGCAGCCAAGAGGGTCTAGCGGGGGTCGCGAACACCGGGGAGCTGTTTTTT	CASSQEGLAGVANTGELFF	-	TRBD2	TRBJ2-2	TRBV4-2
TGCAGCGCACAACGACTAGCGGGGAGATACAATGAGCAGTTCTTC	CSAQRLAGRYNEQFF	-	TRBD2	TRBJ2-1	TRBV29-1
TGCGCCAGCAGCTCAGAAGACAGGGCTAACTATGGCTACACCTTC	CASSSEDRANYGYTF	once	TRBD1	TRBJ1-2	TRBV5-1
TGTGCCAGCAGCCCGCTCGGGGATACGCAGTATTTT	CASSPLGDTQYF	-	-	TRBJ2-3	TRBV3-1/TRBV3-2
TGTGCCAGCAGACCGGCAGGGGTAGAGACCCAGTACTTC	CASRPAGVETQYF	-	-	TRBJ2-5	TRBV6-5
TGCAGCGCCGCGCCTTACACCTTC	CSAAPYTF	-	-	TRBJ1-2	TRBV29-1
TGTGCCAGCAGCTTAGAAGCGGGGGGCAATGAGCAGTTCTTC	CASSLEAGGNEQFF	-	TRBD2	TRBJ2-1	TRBV11-3